These T cell receptor beta chains were read from a single sample in a study of neurological immune-mediated disorders. TCRdb processed the 5' RACE reads anew with MiXCR; each CDR3 protein has one entry. The sample includes approximately 44,000 distinct CDR3 sequences, approximately 5.8% of them seen just once. Sequencing used CD4+ T cells from blood. These TCRs come from a woman aged 18-35 years with multiple sclerosis. Each CDR3 is given with its conserved first and last residue. A D gene is named only where the DNA matches it firmly. Part of the rows lack a size; the others show once, few, many or a class for expanded clones.

d_call j_call v_call clone_size cdr3_nt cdr3_aa
TRBD2 TRBJ2-1 TRBV7-3 many TGTGCCAGCAGCTTGACTAGCGGGTTCAATGAGCAGTTCTTC CASSLTSGFNEQFF
. TRBJ2-3 TRBV7-2 many TGTGCCAGCAGCTTAGCGCTGGAGGCTAGCACAGATACGCAGTATTTT CASSLALEASTDTQYF
TRBD1 TRBJ2-5 TRBV10-3 medium-sized TGTGCCATCAGTGGGGCCAGGGCCAGGGGGCAAGAGACCCAGTACTTC CAISGARARGQETQYF
. TRBJ2-1 TRBV5-6 many TGTGCCAGCAGCTTGGATTGGACAGTGACCCCGCAGTTCTTC CASSLDWTVTPQFF
. TRBJ2-5 TRBV24-1 many TGTGCCACCAGTGACCACCAAGAGACCCAGTACTTC CATSDHQETQYF
TRBD1 TRBJ1-3 TRBV20-1 many TGCAGTGCTAGAGCCAGACCAGGCAGGGGGTCCTCTGGAAACACCATATATTTT CSARARPGRGSSGNTIYF
. TRBJ1-5 TRBV6-5 many TGTGCCAGCGGAGGGACAAATAATCAGCCCCAGCATTTT CASGGTNNQPQHF
. TRBJ1-1 TRBV7-2 many TGTGCCAGCAGCTTAGACCCGATCGGGGCTTTCTTT CASSLDPIGAFF
TRBD2 TRBJ2-1 TRBV28 many TGTGCCAGCAGTTTATTGGTCGGGACTAGCGGTAAGACTAATGAGCAGTTCTTC CASSLLVGTSGKTNEQFF
. TRBJ2-2 TRBV28 many TGTGCCAGCAGTTTTGACAGCCTGAGAGCCGGGGAGCTGTTTTTT CASSFDSLRAGELFF
. TRBJ1-5 TRBV6-6 many TGTGCCAGCAGTTACCCGCCCGGGGGAAGCAATCAGCCCCAGCATTTT CASSYPPGGSNQPQHF
. TRBJ1-2 TRBV20-1 many TGCAGTGCTAGAGATCATAGGGCCTTTAACTATGGCTACACCTTC CSARDHRAFNYGYTF
TRBD1 TRBJ1-2 TRBV11-2 many TGTGCCAGCAGCGGCAGGGGGCTTAACTATGGCTACACCTTC CASSGRGLNYGYTF
. TRBJ1-3 TRBV5-1 many TGCGCCAGCAGCTTGGTGCAGGGGAGTGGAAACACCATATATTTT CASSLVQGSGNTIYF
TRBD1 TRBJ1-2 TRBV18 many TGTGCCAGCTCACCGGACAGGGATGGCTACACCTTC CASSPDRDGYTF
TRBD2 TRBJ2-3 TRBV11-2 many TGTGCCAGCAGCTCCCTAGCGGGGGCCACAGATACGCAGTATTTT CASSSLAGATDTQYF
. TRBJ1-6 TRBV5-6 many TGTGCCAGCAGGGCTCGGGGTCTGAGCTCCTATAATTCACCCCTCCACTTT CASRARGLSSYNSPLHF
TRBD1 TRBJ1-2 TRBV29-1 many TGCAGCGTTGAACAGGGGGCCTATGGCTACACCTTC CSVEQGAYGYTF
. TRBJ2-3 TRBV20-1 . TGCAGTGCTAGAGAGAGTAGGGATATCACAGATACGCAGTATTTT CSARESRDITDTQYF
. TRBJ2-3 TRBV20-1 . TGCAGTGCTACCAGGGTTGGGGTGGCAGATACGCAGTATTTT CSATRVGVADTQYF
. TRBJ1-2 TRBV5-5 many TGTGCCAGCAGCTTATTTGAGACAGAGGCTAACTATGGCTACACCTTC CASSLFETEANYGYTF
. TRBJ2-7 TRBV11-2 . TGTGCCAGCAGCTTAGTGCCAGCGGAAGCCTACGAACAGTACTTC CASSLVPAEAYEQYF
TRBD2 TRBJ2-4 TRBV28 many TGTGCCAGCAGTTTGGGAGGGTCCAAAAACATTCAGTACTTC CASSLGGSKNIQYF
. TRBJ1-4 TRBV18 many TGTGCCAGCTCACCTCGGACGGCTGAAAAACTGTTTTTT CASSPRTAEKLFF
. TRBJ1-2 TRBV5-1 many TGCGCCAGCAGCTCGACCACCTATGGCTACACCTTC CASSSTTYGYTF
TRBD2 TRBJ2-2 TRBV9 many TGTGCCAGCAGAAGGGAAGAGACTAGCGTATCGTTCGGGGAGCTGTTTTTT CASRREETSVSFGELFF
. TRBJ2-5 TRBV5-3 . TGTGCCAGAAGCTTGGTGTTAGGGTGCCAAGAGACCCAGTACTTC CARSLVLGCQETQYF
TRBD1 TRBJ1-1 TRBV5-1 many TGCGCCAGCAGCGGCACGGGACAGATGAACACTGAAGCTTTCTTT CASSGTGQMNTEAFF
. TRBJ1-5 TRBV12-3/TRBV12-4 many TGTGCCAGCAGTTTCACAGGGAGCAATCAGCCCCAGCATTTT CASSFTGSNQPQHF
. TRBJ1-5 TRBV12-3/TRBV12-4 many TGTGCCAGCAGTTTGGGGAGTCAGCCCCAGCATTTT CASSLGSQPQHF
. TRBJ2-1 TRBV6-6 many TGTGCCAGCACCCGGGGGATGTTGCCGGCCTACAATGAGCAGTTCTTC CASTRGMLPAYNEQFF
. TRBJ2-5 TRBV7-2 many TGTGCCAGCAGCTTAGTGGGTATGGGGCGAGAGACCCAGTACTTC CASSLVGMGRETQYF
TRBD1 TRBJ1-4 TRBV14 many TGTGCCAGCAGCCCTATACAGGGGACAGTTAATGAAAAACTGTTTTTT CASSPIQGTVNEKLFF
TRBD2 TRBJ2-3 TRBV2 many TGTGCCAGCACGAGTAGCGGGGGCTACACAGATACGCAGTATTTT CASTSSGGYTDTQYF
. TRBJ1-1 TRBV18 many TGTGCCAGCACCGGGACTTCGAACACTGAAGCTTTCTTT CASTGTSNTEAFF
. TRBJ2-3 TRBV6-5 many TGTGCCAGCAGTTACTGGTACGACGGGAGTGGCGCAGATACGCAGTATTTT CASSYWYDGSGADTQYF
TRBD2 TRBJ2-5 TRBV7-2 many TGTGCCAGCAGCAAAGTTTTAGGGCGGGGGTATCAAGAGACCCAGTACTTC CASSKVLGRGYQETQYF
. TRBJ2-1 TRBV18 many TGTGCCAGCTCACCAGTTGGGGACCCGCGCAATGAGCAGTTCTTC CASSPVGDPRNEQFF
TRBD1 TRBJ1-2 TRBV15 many TGTGCCACCAGCAGAGAAATGAGGGGGCAGGATGGCTACACCTTC CATSREMRGQDGYTF
TRBD1 TRBJ1-1 TRBV28 many TGTGCCAGCAGTTTATGGGCAGGGGGGAACACTGAAGCTTTCTTT CASSLWAGGNTEAFF
. TRBJ1-5 TRBV12-3/TRBV12-4 many TGTGCCAGCAGTTTGGTTAGCAATCAGCCCCAGCATTTT CASSLVSNQPQHF
TRBD1 TRBJ2-3 TRBV3-1 many TGTGCCAGCAGCGCCAGACAGGGATCAGATACGCAGTATTTT CASSARQGSDTQYF
. TRBJ1-1 TRBV20-1 medium-sized TGCAGTGCTATTCGAGGGAACACTGAAGCTTTCTTT CSAIRGNTEAFF
TRBD2 TRBJ2-1 TRBV27 . TGTGCCAGCATCGCTTTCGCGACTAGCGAGCAGTTCTTC CASIAFATSEQFF
. TRBJ2-1 TRBV15 many TGTGCCACCAGCGTCCCCACTAGTGGTTGGGCTGATGAGCAGTTCTTC CATSVPTSGWADEQFF
TRBD1 TRBJ2-5 TRBV6-1 many TGTGCCAGCAGTGAGGGACAGGGGGCAGGCCAAGAGACCCAGTACTTC CASSEGQGAGQETQYF
TRBD1 TRBJ1-1 TRBV27 many TGTGCCAGCATTGATACCGGGGACAGGTCTGAAGCTTTCTTT CASIDTGDRSEAFF
. TRBJ2-2 TRBV30 few TGTGCCTGGAGTCGGGGGAACACCGGGGAGCTGTTTTTT CAWSRGNTGELFF
. TRBJ2-7 TRBV3-1 many TGTGCCAGCAGCCAAGATCCCAGCGAGCAGTACTTC CASSQDPSEQYF